This T cell receptor (beta chain) was sequenced in a study of vaccination effects on CD4 cells after COVID-19. Study-wide context: Two-dose BNT162b2 or mRNA-1273 vaccination was given to participants. Study observations and caveats: The study, lacking early post-infection timepoints, had few convalescent patients.

The table came from immunoSEQ multiplex PCR; TCRdb's copy has only in-frame clones and leaves some out. This sample yields 52,000 or so clones, of which roughly 70% are seen a single time; about 18% belongs to the top ten. As to this clone: The antigen remains undetermined.

The CDR3 sequence is 16 residues long. Per the germline V gene, CDR1 is SGHNT and CDR2 is YYREEE (reference sequence). V lost 5 bases, J lost 3 bases, and 19 bases lay in between. Antigen-specific CD4+ T cell clonotypes were called by their expansion after viral peptide-pool culture in ViraFEST. Cultured cells yielded isolated CD4+ T cells after around 10 days. Vaccine recipients had no previous SARS-CoV-2 infection; their nucleocapsid antibodies were negative. This specimen was CD4+ T cells from PBMCs cultured with SARS-CoV-2 spike peptides, taken before COVID-19 vaccination. This receptor was taken from a human donor who received a COVID-19 vaccine. The chain employs TRBV5-4 and TRBJ2-3; weak D call: TRBD2 (5 bases). The CDR3 here is CASRNLDGSGTDTQYF. The CDR3 DNA reads TGTGCCAGCAGGAACCTTGATGGGAGCGGAACAGATACGCAGTATTTT.